Each of the 29 T cell receptor beta chains below was sequenced from the same sample in a study of control samples from healthy donors and cancer patients. Method: immunoSEQ multiplex PCR; TCRdb's copy keeps in-frame clones and lacks some. The sample shows fewer than 250,000 clones, and 2% to 2.5% sits with its ten largest clones. Sample: blood. The receptors derive from a woman aged 25 to 39 in good health.

V gene TRBV3-1 (or the pseudogene TRBV3-2) combines with J gene TRBJ2-3; 9 bases line up with TRBD2. CDR3 length: 17 residues. Trimming took 0 bases from V and 2 from J; bases not matched to a gene: 6. Germline loops: CDR1 LGHDT, CDR2 YNNKEL (reference sequence). The CDR3 here is CASSQDPAGGYTDTQYF. The CDR3, as DNA: TGTGCCAGCAGCCAAGACCCAGCGGGGGGTTACACAGATACGCAGTATTTT.

The chain recombines TRBV11-3 with TRBJ2-1; D might be TRBD1 (5 bases). V was pared by 2 bases and J by 7 bases, with 21 bases between. From germline, CDR1 is SGHNT and CDR2 YENEEA. This CDR3 contains 17 residues. CDR3 in DNA: TGTGCCAGCAGCTTATGGGCAGGGAAGGGTTTAGGTAATGAGCAGTTCTTC. It is translated as CASSLWAGKGLGNEQFF.

V usage is TRBV7-3 and J usage is TRBJ2-7, with D perhaps assigned TRBD1 or TRBD2 (5 bases each). Trimming shortened V by 3 bases and J by 3 bases, and 9 bases separated the two germline ends. The CDR3 covers 13 residues. Germline lookup yields CDR1 SGHTA and CDR2 FQGTGA. The chain's CDR3 is CASSFGTDYEQYF. The CDR3 DNA sequence: TGTGCCAGCAGCTTCGGGACGGACTACGAGCAGTACTTC. Supplemented by reference TRBV7-3 and TRBJ2-7, the full variable domain reads GAGVSQTPSNKVTEKGKYVELRCDPISGHTALYWYRQSLGQGPEFLIYFQGTGAADDSGLPNDRFFAVRPEGSVSTLKIQRTERGDSAVYLCASSFGTDYEQYFGPGTRLTVT.

The chain uses TRBV4-1 and TRBJ1-1, with D possibly matching TRBD1 (5 bases). This CDR3 is built from 14 residues. CDR1 and CDR2 from the germline V gene are MGHRA and YSYEKL. Between the trimmed V and J ends, which lost 5 bases and 4 bases, there was a span of 14 bases. CDR3: CASSVLAGVTEAFF. The CDR3 DNA is TGCGCCAGCAGCGTTCTTGCGGGGGTCACTGAAGCTTTCTTT.

This chain connects TRBV19 to TRBJ2-1; D gene unclear. Germline CDR1 is LNHDA and CDR2 is SQIVND (reference sequence). V was clipped by 6 bases and J by 4 bases, with 10 bases between them. The CDR3 spans 13 residues. The CDR3 loop reads CASRGSGYNEQFF. The CDR3 DNA reads TGTGCCAGTAGAGGGTCAGGATACAATGAGCAGTTCTTC. The full variable domain, in which reference TRBV19 and TRBJ2-1 provide the parts outside the CDR3, is DGGITQSPKYLFRKEGQNVTLSCEQNLNHDAMYWYRQDPGQGLRLIYYSQIVNDFQKGDIAEGYSVSREKKESFPLTVTSAQKNPTAFYLCASRGSGYNEQFFGPGTRLTVL.

The chain combines TRBV5-1 with TRBJ1-1; D uncertain. V lost 6 bases and J lost 1, with 22 bases in between. CDR3 length equals 17 residues. CDR1 and CDR2 (germline): SGHRS, YFSETQ. CDR3 sequence (DNA): TGCGCCAGCACCGACCATCGGACCCTCCCAAAGAACACTGAAGCTTTCTTT. Translated, it gives CASTDHRTLPKNTEAFF.

V gene TRBV28 combines with J gene TRBJ2-7; D is unclear. Germline V gene data show CDR1 as MDHEN and CDR2 as SYDVKM. V lost 5 bases, J lost 5 bases, and 16 bases lay in between. The CDR3 totals 14 residues. DNA for the CDR3: TGTGCCAGCAGTGCCCCGTGGAAGAAGAACGAGCAGTACTTC. This translates into CASSAPWKKNEQYF.

This chain joins TRBV27 and TRBJ2-6; unclear D gene. This CDR3 comprises 14 residues. V lost 4 bases and J 3 bases, leaving 7 bases between the germline ends. Looked up from germline, CDR1 is MNHEY and CDR2 is SMNVEV (reference sequence). The CDR3 is CASSSDGGANVLTF. The CDR3 region has the DNA TGTGCCAGCAGTTCCGACGGTGGGGCCAACGTCCTGACTTTC. The full variable domain, completed using reference TRBV27 and TRBJ2-6, is EAQVTQNPRYLITVTGKKLTVTCSQNMNHEYMSWYRQDPGLGLRQIYYSMNVEVTDKGDVPEGYKVSRKEKRNFPLILESPSPNQTSLYFCASSSDGGANVLTFGAGSRLTVL.

The rearrangement joins TRBV14 to TRBJ2-1, with D unresolved. CDR3 length: 15 residues. With 2 bases removed from V and 2 bases from J, the gap between germline ends came to 10 bases. The germline V gene has CDR1 SGHDN and CDR2 FVKESK. The DNA of the CDR3 is TGTGCCAGCAGCCAAATAGGGTGGCCCTACAATGAGCAGTTCTTC. Its translation: CASSQIGWPYNEQFF. The full variable domain, in which reference TRBV14 and TRBJ2-1 provide the parts outside the CDR3, is EAGVTQFPSHSVIEKGQTVTLRCDPISGHDNLYWYRRVMGKEIKFLLHFVKESKQDESGMPNNRFLAERTGGTYSTLKVQPAELEDSGVYFCASSQIGWPYNEQFFGPGTRLTVL.

This chain connects TRBV5-1 to TRBJ2-7; TRBD2 matches 8 bases. V lost 2 bases and J lost 2; bases outside the gene matches: 6. This CDR3 comprises 15 residues. Germline V lookup: CDR1 SGHRS, CDR2 YFSETQ. In nucleotides, the CDR3 is TGCGCCAGCAGCTTACGGGGGGGCAACACCTACGAGCAGTACTTC. Translated, it gives CASSLRGGNTYEQYF.

CDR3 sequence: CASSLGPGGAPYEQYF. The CDR3 coding sequence is TGTGCCAGCAGCTTAGGTCCCGGGGGCGCCCCCTACGAGCAGTACTTC. The chain links TRBV7-2 to TRBJ2-7; either TRBD1 or TRBD2 may fit D (6 bases each). Trimming took 1 base from V and 2 from J, leaving 15 bases between them. This CDR3 is built from 16 residues. Germline assignment: CDR1 SGHTA and CDR2 FQGNSA.

This chain links TRBV18 with TRBJ1-5, with TRBD1 identical over 8 bases. Germline CDR1 is KGHSH and CDR2 is LQKENI. The junction had 1 base not matched to a gene; V was cut back by 3 bases and J by 0 bases. This CDR3 has 15 amino acids. The CDR3, as DNA: TGTGCCAGCTCACCGACAGGGGATAGCAATCAGCCCCAGCATTTT. Amino acid sequence: CASSPTGDSNQPQHF.

The chain employs TRBV6-5 and TRBJ1-1, with unresolved D. CDR1 is MNHEY, CDR2 SVGAGI, per germline. The CDR3 has 14 amino acids. Trimming left V 0 bases short and J 1 base short, with 6 bases between. The CDR3 here is CASSYSKGNTEAFF. For the CDR3, the DNA is TGTGCCAGCAGTTACTCGAAAGGGAACACTGAAGCTTTCTTT.

The gene calls are TRBV9 and TRBJ2-2, with D possibly being TRBD1 (5 bases). CDR3 length: 15 amino acids. V was clipped by 1 base and J by 2 bases, with 9 bases between them. Germline V gives CDR1 SGDLS, CDR2 YYNGEE. The CDR3 DNA reads as TGTGCCAGCAGCGTAACAGGAACCAACACCGGGGAGCTGTTTTTT. Translated, it gives CASSVTGTNTGELFF.

The rearrangement links TRBV10-3 to TRBJ2-1; 7 bases fit TRBD1. The V segment lost 3 bases and the J segment 8 bases; nucleotides outside the gene matches: 13. CDR3 size: 16 residues. The V gene's germline CDR1 is ENHRY and CDR2 SYGVKD. CDR3 region: CAISETDRNEEYEQFF. In nucleotides, the CDR3 is TGTGCCATCAGTGAAACGGACAGGAATGAAGAATATGAGCAGTTCTTC.

The chain combines TRBV27 with TRBJ1-2, with a tentative D call TRBD1 (6 bases). V lost 5 bases, J lost 4 bases, and 11 bases lay in between. The CDR3 contains 13 residues. Germline assignment: CDR1 MNHEY and CDR2 SMNVEV (reference sequence). The CDR3 DNA is TGTGCCAGCAGTGCTCAGGGGAGCTATGGCTACACCTTC. This codes for CASSAQGSYGYTF.

This chain's CDR3 is CASSVLGQGYGYTF. CDR3 bases: TGTGCCAGCAGTGTCTTGGGACAGGGCTATGGCTACACCTTC. The chain carries TRBV2 and TRBJ1-2; TRBD1 aligns across 9 bases. V dropped 4 bases and J dropped 4; count of bases not matched to a gene: 4. The V gene's germline CDR1 is SNHLY and CDR2 FYNNEI. This CDR3 region has 14 residues.

The genes are TRBV7-9 and TRBJ1-5; tentatively, D is TRBD1 (5 bases). Trimming pared 5 bases from V and 11 bases from J, leaving 16 bases between. The V gene's germline CDR1 is SEHNR and CDR2 FQNEAQ (reference sequence). The CDR3 covers 13 residues. CDR3 region: CASSRDGMESQHF. In nucleotides, the CDR3 is TGTGCCAGCAGCCGGGACGGGATGGAGTCCCAGCATTTT.

The CDR3, as DNA: TGTGCCAGCAGCACCCACAGGGATCCTAATGAAAAACTGTTTTTT. This gives the protein CASSTHRDPNEKLFF. The rearrangement uses TRBV9 and TRBJ1-4; TRBD1 might be the D (6 bases). Trimming removed 4 bases at V and 3 bases at J, with 13 bases between. In germline, CDR1 is SGDLS, CDR2 YYNGEE. The CDR3 totals 15 residues.

The CDR3 DNA follows: TGTGCCAGCACCTCGACAGAAGTTATTTATACGCAGTATTTT. Translation gives CASTSTEVIYTQYF. The chain uses TRBV28 and TRBJ2-3; weak D call: TRBD1 (5 bases). CDR1 and CDR2 from the germline V gene are MDHEN and SYDVKM. The V end lost 7 bases, the J end lost 7 bases, and 18 bases lay between the germline ends. The CDR3 loop spans 14 amino acids.

This sequence joins TRBV2 and TRBJ1-2; a possible D gene is TRBD1 (6 bases). Trimming removed 4 bases at V and 3 bases at J, with 9 bases between. The germline CDR1 and CDR2 sequences are SNHLY and FYNNEI. The CDR3 is 13 residues long. The CDR3, as DNA: TGTGCCAGCAGTGTTGGACAGTACTATGGCTACACCTTC. Translated: CASSVGQYYGYTF.

The chain links TRBV7-9 to TRBJ1-4; D is possibly TRBD1 (6 bases). This CDR3 contains 14 residues. Germline-derived CDR1 and CDR2 are SEHNR and FQNEAQ (reference sequence). Between the trimmed V and J ends, which lost 4 bases and 5 bases, there was a span of 11 bases. The CDR3 is CASSSTQGNEKLFF. CDR3 sequence (DNA): TGTGCCAGCAGCTCCACACAGGGAAATGAAAAACTGTTTTTT.

The chain links TRBV5-1 to TRBJ1-5; no firm D call. Germline CDR1 and CDR2: SGHRS and YFSETQ. With 2 bases removed from V and 8 bases from J, the gap between germline ends came to 8 bases. This CDR3 spans 12 amino acids. The CDR3 loop is CASSFIGEPQHF. In DNA form, the CDR3 reads TGCGCCAGCAGCTTTATTGGGGAGCCCCAGCATTTT.

The rearrangement links TRBV25-1 to TRBJ2-2; maybe TRBD1 (8 bases). V lost 5 bases and J 4 bases, leaving 17 bases between the germline ends. CDR1 and CDR2 (germline): MGHDK, SYGVNS. The CDR3 is 16 residues long. Here the CDR3 reads CASSPGQGGSTGELFF. The CDR3 DNA reads as TGTGCCAGCAGTCCCGGACAGGGAGGGAGCACCGGGGAGCTGTTTTTT. The full variable domain, in which reference TRBV25-1 and TRBJ2-2 provide the parts outside the CDR3, is EADIYQTPRYLVIGTGKKITLECSQTMGHDKMYWYQQDPGMELHLIHYSYGVNSTEKGDLSSESTVSRIRTEHFPLTLESARPSHTSQYLCASSPGQGGSTGELFFGEGSRLTVL.

The chain is built from TRBV4-1 and TRBJ1-1, with a tentative D call TRBD1 (5 bases). V shed 0 bases and J shed 6 bases, with 14 bases lying between them. Germline CDR1 MGHRA, CDR2 YSYEKL. The CDR3 is made up of 15 amino acids. CDR3: CASSQDHLRGAEAFF. The DNA of the CDR3 is TGCGCCAGCAGCCAAGATCACCTGAGAGGGGCTGAAGCTTTCTTT.

The V and J genes are TRBV25-1 and TRBJ2-1; TRBD1 matches 7 bases. This CDR3 is 15 amino acids long. J gave up 10 bases and V 7 bases, and 16 bases lay outside the gene matches. Germline V gives CDR1 MGHDK, CDR2 SYGVNS. CDR3 nucleotide sequence: TGTGCCAGCATGCCGGGACAGCTTCGTTACAGGGAGCAGTTCTTC. Its protein product is CASMPGQLRYREQFF.

The chain links TRBV5-1 to TRBJ1-2; D is possibly TRBD1 (5 bases). The CDR3 is 15 amino acids. Looked up from germline, CDR1 is SGHRS and CDR2 is YFSETQ. V lost 1 base and J lost 0, with 10 bases in between. The CDR3 region is CASSLRLGANYGYTF. In DNA form, the CDR3 reads TGCGCCAGCAGCTTGCGGCTAGGGGCTAACTATGGCTACACCTTC.

CDR3 sequence reads: CASSLHPGGDQPQHF. The CDR3 DNA follows: TGTGCCAGCAGCTTGCATCCAGGTGGGGATCAGCCCCAGCATTTT. This rearrangement joins TRBV5-4 to TRBJ1-5; D gene ambiguous. Germline lookup yields CDR1 SGHNT and CDR2 YYREEE (reference sequence). Trimming stripped 1 base from V and 5 bases from J, with 13 bases between. This CDR3 is built from 15 residues.

The chain joins TRBV12-5 to TRBJ2-5; D not certain. Trimming stripped 2 bases from V and 4 bases from J, with 2 bases between. CDR1 and CDR2 (germline): LGHNT, FRNRAP. The CDR3 totals 11 residues. Written as DNA, the CDR3 is TGTGCTAGTGGTTTGAGAGAGACCCAGTACTTC. Protein product: CASGLRETQYF.